The clone carrying this TCR beta chain has only one observation. Antigen unknown. The record originates from a study of cytomegalovirus exposure and HLA in healthy donors. The study, taken as a whole, reports: Presence/absence analysis assumed near-uniform sequencing depth across donors. There were some V segments, including TRBV6-2 and TRBV6-3, excluded as indistinguishable. In terms of immune exposure information, only CMV serostatus was available.

Healthy bone marrow donors made up the donors. The CDR3 runs to 15 residues. The germline CDR1 and CDR2 sequences are SEHNR and FQNEAQ (reference sequence). Between the trimmed V and J ends, which lost 5 bases and 6 bases, there was a span of 20 bases. The PCR used 60 Vbeta and 13 Jbeta primers. Repertoires were generated with immunoSEQ multiplex PCR, while TCRdb's copy carries only in-frame clones and drops some. The sample holds approximately 160,000 clones, 82% seen once. The chain is built from TRBV7-9 and TRBJ2-7; tentatively, D is TRBD1 (5 bases). The source of this sequence is a girl aged 2 to 9 in good health and CMV-seropositive. The sequencing sample was made of PBMCs. CDR3 nucleotide sequence: TGTGCCAGCAGCCCCCTTAGGTTAGGGGCACCCGAGCAGTACTTC. It yields the protein CASSPLRLGAPEQYF.